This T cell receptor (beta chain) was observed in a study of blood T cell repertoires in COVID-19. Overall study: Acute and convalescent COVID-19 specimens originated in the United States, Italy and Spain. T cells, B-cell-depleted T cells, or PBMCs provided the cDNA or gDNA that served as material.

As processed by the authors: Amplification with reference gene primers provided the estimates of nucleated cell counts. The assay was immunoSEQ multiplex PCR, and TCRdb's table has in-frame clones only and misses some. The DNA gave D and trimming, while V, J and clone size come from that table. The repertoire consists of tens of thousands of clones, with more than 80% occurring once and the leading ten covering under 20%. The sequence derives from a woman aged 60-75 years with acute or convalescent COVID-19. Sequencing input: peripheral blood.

CDR3 protein: CASSPLPQPDTDTQYF. CDR3 bases: TGTGCCAGCAGCCCCCTTCCCCAACCAGACACAGATACGCAGTATTTT. The chain joins TRBV7-9 to TRBJ2-3; D is unclear. V lost 5 bases and J lost 2, with 17 bases in between. Germline lookup yields CDR1 SEHNR and CDR2 FQNEAQ (reference sequence). The CDR3 runs 16 residues.